This T cell receptor beta chain was obtained from a study of T cells in localized non-small cell lung cancer. There are 16 residues in the CDR3. Trimming took 4 bases from V and 0 from J, leaving 13 bases between them. CDR1 is MNHGY, CDR2 SAAAGT, per germline. General observations from the study: Compared with tumor, uninvolved adjacent lung displayed greater T cell clonality, ranking highest overall. When the top 100 tumor clones were examined, a median around 61 of them also appeared in the adjacent lung, which was paired and uninvolved. Heterogeneity is still possible, as just one tumor region was sequenced.

Clones were read by immunoSEQ multiplex PCR, and TCRdb kept only the in-frame ones, dropping some. The sample lists approximately 2,000 clones, around 33% seen once, with approximately 7% in the top ten. By sample fraction, this clone is large (0.1 to 1%). Its cognate antigen is unknown. Sequencing used lung tumor tissue, obtained before any cancer treatment. J is TRBJ1-5 and V is TRBV6-8; D not certain. The TCR originated in a male donor at least 60 years old with stage I squamous cell lung carcinoma. CDR3 in DNA: TGTGCCAGCAGTTCTTTTCCCGGTTTTAGCAATCAGCCCCAGCATTTT. Its translation is CASSSFPGFSNQPQHF.